This T cell receptor beta chain was identified during a study of OX40 agonist ivuxolimab in advanced cancers. V lost 2 bases and J lost 5, with 6 bases in between. This CDR3 region has 13 residues. Per germline, CDR1 KGHSH and CDR2 LQKENI. The repertoire was sequenced with immunoSEQ multiplex PCR; TCRdb's copy has only in-frame clones and lacks some. The data show tens of thousands of clones, with approximately 86% seen just once and roughly 2% held by the top ten. The clonotype was recovered from an adult with an advanced solid tumor such as melanoma, head and neck, liver or kidney cancer. The V gene is TRBV18, the J gene TRBJ2-2; D not resolved. This sample comprised CD4+ or CD8+ T cells sorted from blood, obtained in a trial of the OX40 agonist ivuxolimab. This CDR3 is CASSPSSTGELFF. In nucleotides, the CDR3 is TGTGCCAGCTCACCAAGTTCGACCGGGGAGCTGTTTTTT. Together with reference TRBV18 and TRBJ2-2, the CDR3 gives the full variable domain: NAGVMQNPRHLVRRRGQEARLRCSPMKGHSHVYWYRQLPEEGLKFMVYLQKENIIDESGMPKERFSAEFPKEGPSILRIQQVVRGDSAAYFCASSPSSTGELFFGEGSRLTVL.